The sequence of this TCR beta chain was determined in a study of beta chain features in type 1 diabetes. Turning to the study itself: In age, gender and cell yields, patients were similar to healthy donors. Whole-study findings and limits: VDJ junctions from type 1 diabetes patients carried fewer insertions and larger deletions.

The table lists this clone with a few counts. What it recognizes is unknown. The investigators reverse transcribed all of the isolated RNA, so they sequenced expressed TCRB transcripts. This table comes from immunoSEQ multiplex PCR, and its TCRdb copy is limited to in-frame clones, with some not included. The sample includes 350,000 to 450,000 clones, more than 13% of them seen just once. This CDR3 is built from 15 residues. The V segment lost 6 bases and the J segment 2 bases; nucleotides outside the gene matches: 3. The germline V gene has CDR1 MNHNS and CDR2 SASEGT. This sequence originates from a woman younger than 30 in good health. Sequences were obtained from naive CD4+ T cells from blood. This rearrangement joins TRBV6-1 to TRBJ2-6; 8 bases align to TRBD1. In nucleotides, the CDR3 is TGTGCCAGCAGCGGACAGGGACCTGGGGCCAACGTCCTGACTTTC. Its protein product is CASSGQGPGANVLTF.